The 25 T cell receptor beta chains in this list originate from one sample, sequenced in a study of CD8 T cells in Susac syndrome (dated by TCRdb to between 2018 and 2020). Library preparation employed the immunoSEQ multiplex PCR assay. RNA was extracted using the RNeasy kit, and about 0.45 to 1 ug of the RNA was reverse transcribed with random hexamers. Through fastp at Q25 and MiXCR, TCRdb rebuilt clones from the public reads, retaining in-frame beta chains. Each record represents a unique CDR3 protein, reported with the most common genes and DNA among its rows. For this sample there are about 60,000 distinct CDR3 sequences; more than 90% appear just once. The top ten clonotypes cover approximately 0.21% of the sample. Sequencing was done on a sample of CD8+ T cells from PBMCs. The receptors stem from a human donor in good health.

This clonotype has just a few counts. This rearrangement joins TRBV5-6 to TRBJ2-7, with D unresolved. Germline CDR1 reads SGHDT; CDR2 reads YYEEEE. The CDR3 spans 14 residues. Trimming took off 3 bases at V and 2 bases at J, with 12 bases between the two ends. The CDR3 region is CASSWAALAYEQYF. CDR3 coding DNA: TGTGCCAGCAGCTGGGCGGCTTTGGCCTACGAGCAGTACTTC.

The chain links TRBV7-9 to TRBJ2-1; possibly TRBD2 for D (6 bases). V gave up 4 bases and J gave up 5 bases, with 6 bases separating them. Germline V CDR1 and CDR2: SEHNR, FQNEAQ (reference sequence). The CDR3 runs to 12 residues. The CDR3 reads CASSSGDNEQFF. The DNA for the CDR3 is TGTGCCAGCAGCTCGGGAGACAATGAGCAGTTCTTC.

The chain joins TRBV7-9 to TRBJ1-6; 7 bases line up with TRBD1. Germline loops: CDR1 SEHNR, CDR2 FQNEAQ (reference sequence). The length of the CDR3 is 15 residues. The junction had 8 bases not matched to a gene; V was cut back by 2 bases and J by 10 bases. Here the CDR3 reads CASSLTQTGKSPLHF. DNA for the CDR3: TGTGCCAGCAGCTTAACACAGACAGGGAAATCACCCCTCCACTTT.

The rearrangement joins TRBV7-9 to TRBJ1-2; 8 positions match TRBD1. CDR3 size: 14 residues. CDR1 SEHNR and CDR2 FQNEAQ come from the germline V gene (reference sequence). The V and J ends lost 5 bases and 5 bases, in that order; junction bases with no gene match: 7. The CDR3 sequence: CASSRKDRDYGYTF. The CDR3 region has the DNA TGTGCCAGCAGCCGCAAGGACAGGGATTATGGCTACACCTTC.

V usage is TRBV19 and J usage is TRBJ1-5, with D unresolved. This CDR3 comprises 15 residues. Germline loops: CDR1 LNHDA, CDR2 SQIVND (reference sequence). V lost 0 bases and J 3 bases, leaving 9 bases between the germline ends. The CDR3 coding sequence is TGTGCCAGTAGTATAGATCGGGAAACCAATCAGCCCCAGCATTTT. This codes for CASSIDRETNQPQHF.

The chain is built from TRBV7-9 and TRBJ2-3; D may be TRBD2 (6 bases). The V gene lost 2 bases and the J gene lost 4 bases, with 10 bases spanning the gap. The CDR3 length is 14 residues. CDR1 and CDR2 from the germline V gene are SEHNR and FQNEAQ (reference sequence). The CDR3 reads CASSLLTRADTQYF. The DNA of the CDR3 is TGTGCCAGCAGCTTACTGACTAGGGCAGATACGCAGTATTTT.

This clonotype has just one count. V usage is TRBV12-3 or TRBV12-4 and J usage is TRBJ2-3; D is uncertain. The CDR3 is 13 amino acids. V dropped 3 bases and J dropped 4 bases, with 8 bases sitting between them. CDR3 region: CASSLLLADTQYF. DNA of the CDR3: TGTGCCAGCAGTTTGTTACTTGCAGATACGCAGTATTTT.

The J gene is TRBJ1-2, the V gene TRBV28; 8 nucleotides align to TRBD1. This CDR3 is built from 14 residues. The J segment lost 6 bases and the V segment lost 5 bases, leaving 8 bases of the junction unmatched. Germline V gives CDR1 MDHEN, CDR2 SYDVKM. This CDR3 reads CASSPDREGDGYTF. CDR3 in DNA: TGTGCCAGCAGTCCGGACAGGGAGGGGGATGGCTACACCTTC.

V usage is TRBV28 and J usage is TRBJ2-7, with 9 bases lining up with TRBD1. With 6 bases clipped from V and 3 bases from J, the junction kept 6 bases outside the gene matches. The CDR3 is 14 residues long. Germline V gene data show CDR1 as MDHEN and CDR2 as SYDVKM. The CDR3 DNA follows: TGTGCCAGCAGCGGGACAGGGACATTCTACGAGCAGTACTTC. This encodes CASSGTGTFYEQYF.

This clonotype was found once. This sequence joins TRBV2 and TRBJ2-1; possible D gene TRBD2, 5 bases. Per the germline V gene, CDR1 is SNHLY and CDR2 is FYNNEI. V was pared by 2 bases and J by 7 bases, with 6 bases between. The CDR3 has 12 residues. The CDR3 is CASSERGNEQFF. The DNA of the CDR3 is TGTGCCAGCAGTGAAAGAGGGAATGAGCAGTTCTTC.

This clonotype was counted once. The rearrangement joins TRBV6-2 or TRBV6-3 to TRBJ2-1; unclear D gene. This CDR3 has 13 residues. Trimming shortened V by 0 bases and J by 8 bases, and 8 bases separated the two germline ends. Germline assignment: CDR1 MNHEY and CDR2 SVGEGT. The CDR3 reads CASSYSGDYEQFF. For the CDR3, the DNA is TGTGCCAGCAGTTACTCTGGGGATTATGAGCAGTTCTTC.

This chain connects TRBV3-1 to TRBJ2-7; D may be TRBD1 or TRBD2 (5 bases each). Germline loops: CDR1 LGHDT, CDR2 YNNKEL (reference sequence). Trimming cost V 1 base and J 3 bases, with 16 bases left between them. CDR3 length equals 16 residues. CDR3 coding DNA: TGTGCCAGCAGCCAAGGGCTGGGACGAATATACTACGAGCAGTACTTC. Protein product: CASSQGLGRIYYEQYF.

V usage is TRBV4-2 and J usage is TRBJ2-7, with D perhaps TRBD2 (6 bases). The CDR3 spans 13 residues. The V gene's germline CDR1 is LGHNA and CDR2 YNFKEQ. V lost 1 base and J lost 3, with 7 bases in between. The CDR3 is CASSQVRDYEQYF. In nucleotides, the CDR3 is TGTGCCAGCAGCCAAGTGCGGGACTACGAGCAGTACTTC.

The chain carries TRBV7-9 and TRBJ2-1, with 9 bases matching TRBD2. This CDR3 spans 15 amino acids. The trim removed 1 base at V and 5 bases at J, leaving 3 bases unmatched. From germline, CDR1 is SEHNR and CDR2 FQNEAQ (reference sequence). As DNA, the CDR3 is TGTGCCAGCAGCTTAGGCGGGGGGGGACACAATGAGCAGTTCTTC. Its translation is CASSLGGGGHNEQFF.

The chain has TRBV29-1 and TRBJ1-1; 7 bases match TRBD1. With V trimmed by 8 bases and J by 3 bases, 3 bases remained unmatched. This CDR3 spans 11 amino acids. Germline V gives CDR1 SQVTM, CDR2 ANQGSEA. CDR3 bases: TGCAGCCTCGGGACAGACACTGAAGCTTTCTTT. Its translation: CSLGTDTEAFF.

CDR3 in amino acids: CATSTHQESNQPQHF. The CDR3 DNA reads as TGTGCCACCAGCACCCACCAAGAAAGCAATCAGCCCCAGCATTTT. The chain links TRBV15 to TRBJ1-5; no clear D. This CDR3 comprises 15 residues. Trimming shortened V by 4 bases and J by 1 base, and 11 bases separated the two germline ends. CDR1 is LNHNV and CDR2 is YYDKDF in the germline V gene (reference sequence).

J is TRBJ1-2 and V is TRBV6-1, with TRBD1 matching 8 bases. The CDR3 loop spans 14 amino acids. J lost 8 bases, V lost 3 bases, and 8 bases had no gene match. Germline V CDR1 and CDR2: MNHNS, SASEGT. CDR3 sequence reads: CASSEDRAPYGYTF. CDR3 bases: TGTGCCAGCAGTGAGGACAGGGCGCCTTACGGCTACACCTTC.

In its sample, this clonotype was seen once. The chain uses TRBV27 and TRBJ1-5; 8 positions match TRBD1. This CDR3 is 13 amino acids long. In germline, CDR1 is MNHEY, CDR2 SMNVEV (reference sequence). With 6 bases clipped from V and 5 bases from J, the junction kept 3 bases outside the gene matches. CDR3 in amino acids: CASSQGAYQPQHF. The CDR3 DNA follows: TGTGCCAGCAGCCAGGGGGCCTATCAGCCCCAGCATTTT.

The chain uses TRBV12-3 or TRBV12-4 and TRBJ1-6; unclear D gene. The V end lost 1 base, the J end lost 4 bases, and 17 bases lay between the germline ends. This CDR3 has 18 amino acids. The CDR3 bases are TGTGCCAGCAGTTTAGAAGGCATCCCGACCCCATATAATTCACCCCTCCACTTT. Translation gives CASSLEGIPTPYNSPLHF.

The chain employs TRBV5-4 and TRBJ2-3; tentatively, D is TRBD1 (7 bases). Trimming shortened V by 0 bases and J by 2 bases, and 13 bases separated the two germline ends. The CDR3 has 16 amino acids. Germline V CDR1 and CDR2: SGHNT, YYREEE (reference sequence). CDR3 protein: CASSLVAGQNTDTQYF. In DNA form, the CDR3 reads TGTGCCAGCAGCTTGGTTGCGGGACAGAACACAGATACGCAGTATTTT.

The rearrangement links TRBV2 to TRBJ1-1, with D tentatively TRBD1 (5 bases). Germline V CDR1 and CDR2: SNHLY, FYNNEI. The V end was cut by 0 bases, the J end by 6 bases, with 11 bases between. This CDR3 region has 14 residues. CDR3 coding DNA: TGTGCCAGCAGTGAAGCTGGGGGGGACTCTGAAGCTTTCTTT. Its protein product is CASSEAGGDSEAFF.

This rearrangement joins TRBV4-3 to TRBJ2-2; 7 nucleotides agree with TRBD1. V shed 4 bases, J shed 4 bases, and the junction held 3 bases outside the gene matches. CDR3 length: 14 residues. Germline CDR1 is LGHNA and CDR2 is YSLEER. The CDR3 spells CASSLGQSTGELFF. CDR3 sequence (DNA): TGCGCCAGCAGCCTGGGACAGAGCACCGGGGAGCTGTTTTTT.

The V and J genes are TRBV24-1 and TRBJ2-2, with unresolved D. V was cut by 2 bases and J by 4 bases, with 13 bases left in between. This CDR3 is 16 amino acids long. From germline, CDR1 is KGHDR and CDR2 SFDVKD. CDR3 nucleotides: TGTGCCACCAGTGATTCTCTGGGATTCGGCACCGGGGAGCTGTTTTTT. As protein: CATSDSLGFGTGELFF.

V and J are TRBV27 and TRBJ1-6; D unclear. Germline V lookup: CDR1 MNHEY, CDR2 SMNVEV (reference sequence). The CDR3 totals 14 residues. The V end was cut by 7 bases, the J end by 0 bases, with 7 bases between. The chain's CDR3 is CASTLSSYNSPLHF. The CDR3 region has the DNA TGTGCCAGCACTTTGAGCTCCTATAATTCACCCCTCCACTTT.

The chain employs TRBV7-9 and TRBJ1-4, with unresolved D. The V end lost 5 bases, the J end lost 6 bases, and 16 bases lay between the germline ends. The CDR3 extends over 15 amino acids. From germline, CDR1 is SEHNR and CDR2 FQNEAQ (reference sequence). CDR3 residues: CASSLLGEEDEKLFF. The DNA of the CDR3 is TGTGCCAGCAGCCTGCTGGGAGAGGAGGATGAAAAACTGTTTTTT.